This T cell receptor beta chain was profiled in a study of T cell repertoires in cytomegalovirus infection. Overall study: Public TCR beta signatures indicated both CMV infection and matching HLA type.

In regard to this clonotype: The antigen remains unidentified.

Each CDR3 protein is one row after TCRdb ran MiXCR on the reads. The data contain approximately 750,000 distinct CDR3 sequences, 35% to 40% of them singletons. Findings of the study overall: Identification of carriers of CMV plus the relevant HLA was performed using cumulative public TCR beta family frequency. In two of eight donors, the top clonotype was HLA-C-restricted CMV-specific.

V was shortened by 10 bases and J by 7 bases, with 19 bases between the two germline ends. Germline CDR1 ENHRY, CDR2 SYGVKD. The CDR3 has 13 residues. Sequenced sample: PBMCs. The V call is TRBV10-3, the J call TRBJ1-2, with D unclear. The TCR was taken from a human donor in good health (CMV status not recorded). Some clones in this sample may be carry-over from other donors' samples. The CDR3 DNA sequence: TGTGCCAACCAGAGAGAGGGCAGCTCTGGCTACACCTTC. Translation gives CANQREGSSGYTF.